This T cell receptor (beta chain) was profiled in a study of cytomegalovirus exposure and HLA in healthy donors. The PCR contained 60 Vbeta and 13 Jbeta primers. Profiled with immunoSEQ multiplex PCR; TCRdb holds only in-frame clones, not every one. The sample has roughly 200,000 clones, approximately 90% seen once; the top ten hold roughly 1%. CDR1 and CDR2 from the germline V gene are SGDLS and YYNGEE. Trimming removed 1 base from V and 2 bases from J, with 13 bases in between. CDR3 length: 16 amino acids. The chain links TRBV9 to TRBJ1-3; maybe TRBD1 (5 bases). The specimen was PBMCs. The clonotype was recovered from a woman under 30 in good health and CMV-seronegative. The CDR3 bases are TGTGCCAGCAGCGTAAGGGGTTCGGAGACTGGAAACACCATATATTTT. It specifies CASSVRGSETGNTIYF.